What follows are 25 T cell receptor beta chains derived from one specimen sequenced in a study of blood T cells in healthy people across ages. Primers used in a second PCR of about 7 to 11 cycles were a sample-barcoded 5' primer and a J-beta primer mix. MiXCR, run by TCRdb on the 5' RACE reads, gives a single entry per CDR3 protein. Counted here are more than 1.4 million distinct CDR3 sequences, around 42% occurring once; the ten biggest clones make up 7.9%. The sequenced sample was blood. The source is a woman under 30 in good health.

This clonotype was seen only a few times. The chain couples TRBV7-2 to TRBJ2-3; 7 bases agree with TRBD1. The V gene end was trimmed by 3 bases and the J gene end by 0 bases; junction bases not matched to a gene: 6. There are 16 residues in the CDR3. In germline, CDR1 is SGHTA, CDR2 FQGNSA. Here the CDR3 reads CASSFTQGLSTDTQYF. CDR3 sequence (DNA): TGTGCCAGCAGCTTCACACAGGGGCTCAGCACAGATACGCAGTATTTT.

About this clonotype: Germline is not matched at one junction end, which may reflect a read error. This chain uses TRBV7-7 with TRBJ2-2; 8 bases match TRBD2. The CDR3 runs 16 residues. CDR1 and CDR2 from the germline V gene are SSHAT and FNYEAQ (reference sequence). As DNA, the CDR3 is TGTGCTAGCAGCTTAGCGGGGACTAGGAACACCGGGGAGCTGTTTTTT. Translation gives CASSLAGTRNTGELFF.

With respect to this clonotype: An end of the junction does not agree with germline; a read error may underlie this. CDR3 residues: CASNLVTGDQFF. CDR3 coding DNA: TGTGCCAGCAACTTGGTTACAGGGGACCAGTTCTTC. The V gene is TRBV5-5, the J gene TRBJ2-1; 7 bases map to TRBD1. The CDR3 has 12 residues. The V gene's germline CDR1 is SGHKS and CDR2 YYEKEE (reference sequence).

The CDR3: CADPTVGIGCDEKLFF. In DNA, the CDR3 is TGTGCCGACCCGACAGTAGGGATAGGTTGTGATGAAAAACTGTTTTTT. The chain recombines TRBV5-5 with TRBJ1-4; tentatively, D is TRBD1 (5 bases). V gave up 10 bases and J gave up 6 bases, with 25 bases separating them. The length of the CDR3 is 16 residues. Germline lookup yields CDR1 SGHKS and CDR2 YYEKEE (reference sequence).

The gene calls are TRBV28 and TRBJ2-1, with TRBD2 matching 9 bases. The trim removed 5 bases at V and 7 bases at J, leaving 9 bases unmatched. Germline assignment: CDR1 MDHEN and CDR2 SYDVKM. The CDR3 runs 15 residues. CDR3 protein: CASSPLRGGANEQFF. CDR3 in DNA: TGTGCCAGCAGTCCCCTCCGCGGGGGGGCGAATGAGCAGTTCTTC.

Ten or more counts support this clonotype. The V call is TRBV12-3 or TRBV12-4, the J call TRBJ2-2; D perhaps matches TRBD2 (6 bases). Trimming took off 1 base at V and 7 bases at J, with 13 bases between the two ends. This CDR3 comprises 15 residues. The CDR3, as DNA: TGTGCCAGCAGTTTAGAGGCGGGAACGGGCGGGGAGCTGTTTTTT. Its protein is CASSLEAGTGGELFF.

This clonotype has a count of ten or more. CDR3 sequence: CASSSRGDTQYF. Here the CDR3 DNA reads TGTGCCAGCAGTTCCCGGGGGGATACGCAGTATTTT. The J gene is TRBJ2-3, the V gene TRBV12-3 or TRBV12-4, with a tentative D call TRBD2 (6 bases). V lost 4 bases and J lost 6, with 8 bases in between. This CDR3 spans 12 amino acids.

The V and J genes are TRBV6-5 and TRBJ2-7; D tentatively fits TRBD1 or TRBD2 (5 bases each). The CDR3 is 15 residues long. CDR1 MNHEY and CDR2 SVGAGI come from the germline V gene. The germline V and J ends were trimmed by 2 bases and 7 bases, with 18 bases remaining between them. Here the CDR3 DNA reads TGTGCCAGCAGTTACCGCCGGGACGGGCTGGGGGAGCAGTACTTC. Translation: CASSYRRDGLGEQYF.

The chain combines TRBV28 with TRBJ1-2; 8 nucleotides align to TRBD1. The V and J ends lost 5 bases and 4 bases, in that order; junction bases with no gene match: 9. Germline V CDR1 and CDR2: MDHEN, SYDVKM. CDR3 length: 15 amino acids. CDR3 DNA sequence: TGTGCCAGCAGTCTCGGACAGGGCGCGACCTATGGCTACACCTTC. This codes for CASSLGQGATYGYTF.

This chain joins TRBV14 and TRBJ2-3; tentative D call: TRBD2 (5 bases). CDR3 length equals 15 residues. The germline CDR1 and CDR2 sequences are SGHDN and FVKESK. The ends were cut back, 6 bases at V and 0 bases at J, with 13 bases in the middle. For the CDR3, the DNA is TGTGCCAGCAGGGGATGGAGCGGTAGCACAGATACGCAGTATTTT. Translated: CASRGWSGSTDTQYF.

CDR3 nucleotides: TGTGCCAGCAGTGAAGGGAAGGGCTCGGATGGCTACACCTTC. It codes for CASSEGKGSDGYTF. The rearrangement joins TRBV25-1 to TRBJ1-2; D remains ambiguous. V lost 2 bases and J lost 6, with 13 bases in between. The CDR3 totals 14 residues. Germline CDR1 is MGHDK and CDR2 is SYGVNS.

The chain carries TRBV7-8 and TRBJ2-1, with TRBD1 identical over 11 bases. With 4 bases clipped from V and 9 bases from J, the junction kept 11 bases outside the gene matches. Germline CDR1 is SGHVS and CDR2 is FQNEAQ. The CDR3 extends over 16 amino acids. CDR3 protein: CASSSTWTGGLVEQFF. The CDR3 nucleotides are TGTGCCAGCAGCTCCACCTGGACAGGGGGCTTAGTTGAGCAGTTCTTC.

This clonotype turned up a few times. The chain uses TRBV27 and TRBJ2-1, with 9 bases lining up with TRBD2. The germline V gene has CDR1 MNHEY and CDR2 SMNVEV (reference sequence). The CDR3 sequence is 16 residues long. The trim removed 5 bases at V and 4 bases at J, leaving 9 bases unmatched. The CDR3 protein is CASSPLGGGVYNEQFF. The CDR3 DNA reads TGTGCCAGCAGTCCCCTCGGCGGGGGGGTTTACAATGAGCAGTTCTTC.

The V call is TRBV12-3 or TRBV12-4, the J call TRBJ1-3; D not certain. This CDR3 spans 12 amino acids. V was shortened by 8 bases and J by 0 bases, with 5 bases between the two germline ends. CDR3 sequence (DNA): TGTGCCAGCGCAGCCTCTGGAAACACCATATATTTT. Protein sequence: CASAASGNTIYF.

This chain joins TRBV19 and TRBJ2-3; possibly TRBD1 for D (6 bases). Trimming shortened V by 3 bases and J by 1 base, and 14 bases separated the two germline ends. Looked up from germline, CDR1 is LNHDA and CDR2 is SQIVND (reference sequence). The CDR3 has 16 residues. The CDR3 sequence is CASSMGRGSGTDTQYF. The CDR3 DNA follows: TGTGCCAGTAGTATGGGCAGGGGTTCGGGCACAGATACGCAGTATTTT.

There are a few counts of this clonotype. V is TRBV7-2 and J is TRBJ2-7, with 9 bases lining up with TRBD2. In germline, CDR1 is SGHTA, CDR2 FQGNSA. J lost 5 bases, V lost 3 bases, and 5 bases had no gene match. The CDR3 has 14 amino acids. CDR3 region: CASSFSGRINEQYF. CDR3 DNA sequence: TGTGCCAGCAGCTTCAGCGGGAGGATCAACGAGCAGTACTTC.

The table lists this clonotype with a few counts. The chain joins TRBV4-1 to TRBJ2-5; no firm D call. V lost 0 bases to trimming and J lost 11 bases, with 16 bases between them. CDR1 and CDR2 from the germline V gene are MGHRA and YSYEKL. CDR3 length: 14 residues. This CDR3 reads CASSQDRAQGKQYF. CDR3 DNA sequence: TGCGCCAGCAGCCAAGATCGGGCCCAAGGGAAGCAGTACTTC.

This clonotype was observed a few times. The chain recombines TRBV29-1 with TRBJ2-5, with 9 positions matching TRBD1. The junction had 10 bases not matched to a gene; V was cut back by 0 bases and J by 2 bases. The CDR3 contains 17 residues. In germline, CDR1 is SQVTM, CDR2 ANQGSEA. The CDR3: CSVEEPGQGPIQETQYF. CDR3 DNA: TGCAGCGTTGAAGAGCCAGGACAGGGGCCAATTCAAGAGACCCAGTACTTC. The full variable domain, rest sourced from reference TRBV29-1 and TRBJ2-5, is SAVISQKPSRDICQRGTSLTIQCQVDSQVTMMFWYRQQPGQSLTLIATANQGSEATYESGFVIDKFPISRPNLTFSTLTVSNMSPEDSSIYLCSVEEPGQGPIQETQYFGPGTRLLVL.

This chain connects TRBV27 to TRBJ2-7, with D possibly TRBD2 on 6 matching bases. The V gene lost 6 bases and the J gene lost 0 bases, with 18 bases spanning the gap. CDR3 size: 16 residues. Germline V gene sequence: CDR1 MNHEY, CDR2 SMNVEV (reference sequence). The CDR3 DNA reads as TGTGCCAGCAGCACTTTTGGGGACTCGAGCTCCTACGAGCAGTACTTC. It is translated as CASSTFGDSSSYEQYF.

CDR3 residues: CASSFTTMNTEAFF. In DNA, the CDR3 is TGTGCCAGCAGCTTCACTACGATGAACACTGAAGCTTTCTTT. The chain combines TRBV7-8 with TRBJ1-1; no clear D. This CDR3 region has 14 residues. CDR1 and CDR2 from the germline V gene are SGHVS and FQNEAQ. V dropped 3 bases and J dropped 0 bases, with 8 bases sitting between them.

The CDR3 DNA reads as TGTGCCAGCAGTTCTAACAGGGGCTCCTACAATGAGCAGTACTTC. Amino acid sequence: CASSSNRGSYNEQYF. The chain couples TRBV12-3 or TRBV12-4 to TRBJ2-1; 7 positions agree with TRBD1. Gene TRBJ2-7 matches the end of the DNA better, so the J call may be wrong. The CDR3 sequence is 15 residues long.

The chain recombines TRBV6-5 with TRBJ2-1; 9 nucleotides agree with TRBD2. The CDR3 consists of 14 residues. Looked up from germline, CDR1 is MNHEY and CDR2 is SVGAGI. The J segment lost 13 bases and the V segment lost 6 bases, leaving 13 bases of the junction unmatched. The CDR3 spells CASRTGTSTETQFF. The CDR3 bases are TGTGCCAGCAGAACCGGGACTAGCACAGAGACCCAGTTCTTC.

The CDR3 reads CASSFTGLGDNEQYF. CDR3 DNA sequence: TGTGCCAGCAGCTTCACGGGACTAGGGGATAACGAGCAGTACTTC. This rearrangement joins TRBV4-2 to TRBJ2-4, with TRBD2 identical over 8 bases. The J call may be in error: the DNA end matches TRBJ2-7 better. In germline, CDR1 is LGHNA, CDR2 YNFKEQ. The CDR3 runs 15 residues.

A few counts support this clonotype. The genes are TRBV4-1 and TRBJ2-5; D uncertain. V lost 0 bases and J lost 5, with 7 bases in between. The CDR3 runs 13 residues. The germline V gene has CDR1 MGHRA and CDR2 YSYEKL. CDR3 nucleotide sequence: TGCGCCAGCAGCCAAGATATTGTGGAGACCCAGTACTTC. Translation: CASSQDIVETQYF.

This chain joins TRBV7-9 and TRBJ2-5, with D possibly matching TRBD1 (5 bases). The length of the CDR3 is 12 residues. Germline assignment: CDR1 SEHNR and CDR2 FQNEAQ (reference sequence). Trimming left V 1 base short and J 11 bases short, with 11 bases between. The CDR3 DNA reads TGTGCCAGCAGCTTAGTAGGACAAGAGCAGTACTTC. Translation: CASSLVGQEQYF. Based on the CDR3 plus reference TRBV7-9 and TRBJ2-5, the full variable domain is DTGVSQNPRHKITKRGQNVTFRCDPISEHNRLYWYRQTLGQGPEFLTYFQNEAQLEKSRLLSDRFSAERPKGSFSTLEIQRTEQGDSAMYLCASSLVGQEQYFGPGTRLLVL.